The 13 T cell receptor beta chains in this list originate from one sample, sequenced in a study of cytomegalovirus exposure and HLA in healthy donors. Clones were sequenced by immunoSEQ multiplex PCR, and TCRdb holds only the in-frame ones, with some missing. The repertoire holds about 170,000 clones, with roughly 86% as singletons. Sequencing used PBMCs. These receptors all come from a young woman in good health and CMV-seropositive.

This clone showed up just a few times. This chain connects TRBV5-1 to TRBJ2-7; TRBD2 matches at 8 bases. The CDR3 spans 13 residues. V shed 0 bases, J shed 7 bases, and the junction held 3 bases outside the gene matches. Germline CDR1 reads SGHRS; CDR2 reads YFSETQ. DNA for the CDR3: TGCGCCAGCAGCTTGGTATCGGGAGGGGAGCAGTACTTC. Translation: CASSLVSGGEQYF.

The chain recombines TRBV11-1 with TRBJ2-3; D remains ambiguous. The V gene lost 8 bases and the J gene lost 1 base, with 13 bases spanning the gap. The CDR3 contains 14 residues. The V gene's germline CDR1 is SGHAT and CDR2 FQDESV (reference sequence). For the CDR3, the DNA is TGTGCCAGCGGTGGCACCACCCGCACAGATACGCAGTATTTT. It codes for CASGGTTRTDTQYF.

The chain combines TRBV2 with TRBJ2-1, with TRBD2 identical over 10 bases. CDR3 length: 13 amino acids. V lost 7 bases and J lost 8; bases outside the gene matches: 5. In germline, CDR1 is SNHLY, CDR2 FYNNEI. CDR3 loop: CASNFLAGDEQFF. In DNA, the CDR3 is TGTGCCAGCAACTTTCTAGCGGGGGATGAGCAGTTCTTC.

This clone appeared a few times. At the DNA level, this CDR3 is encoded by other sequences in the same sample as well. The J gene is TRBJ2-7, the V gene TRBV30; D might be TRBD1 (5 bases). This CDR3 has 12 amino acids. The V gene's germline CDR1 is GTSNPN and CDR2 SVGIG (reference sequence). The V and J ends lost 1 base and 3 bases respectively, with 7 bases between them. Written as DNA, the CDR3 is TGTGCCTGGAGTGGCCAGGGCTACGAGCAGTACTTC. Its translation is CAWSGQGYEQYF.

This chain links TRBV5-1 with TRBJ1-4, with 11 bases that match TRBD1. The CDR3 is 18 residues long. Germline trimming cut 4 bases from V and 8 bases from J; bases unmatched to any gene: 16. Germline V CDR1 and CDR2: SGHRS, YFSETQ. This CDR3 is CASSPRPADRGLWEKLFF. The CDR3, as DNA: TGCGCCAGCAGCCCCCGCCCCGCGGACAGGGGGCTTTGGGAAAAACTGTTTTTT.

In its sample, this clone was seen a few times. This chain links TRBV10-1 with TRBJ2-7; 11 bases fit TRBD1. The V gene end was trimmed by 6 bases and the J gene end by 6 bases; junction bases not matched to a gene: 7. The length of the CDR3 is 14 residues. Looked up from germline, CDR1 is WNHNN and CDR2 is SYGVQD (reference sequence). The CDR3 coding sequence is TGCGCCAGCAGACCCGGGACAGGGGGAGTCGAGCAGTACTTC. Protein: CASRPGTGGVEQYF.

Only one count was recorded for this clone. J is TRBJ1-3 and V is TRBV4-1; a weak D match, TRBD1 (5 bases). CDR3 size: 20 residues. Germline CDR1 reads MGHRA; CDR2 reads YSYEKL. V was pared by 8 bases and J by 0 bases, with 29 bases between. This CDR3 is CASGPLSSQGNGYSGNTIYF. The DNA of the CDR3 is TGCGCCAGCGGACCACTCTCCTCGCAGGGTAATGGGTACTCTGGAAACACCATATATTTT.

The chain recombines TRBV27 with TRBJ2-7; the D gene is possibly TRBD2 (5 bases). The ends were cut back, 5 bases at V and 7 bases at J, with 24 bases in the middle. Germline CDR1 reads MNHEY; CDR2 reads SMNVEV (reference sequence). The CDR3 length is 16 residues. The CDR3 sequence: CASSPQPAGGAGEQYF. The CDR3 nucleotides are TGTGCCAGCAGTCCCCAACCTGCCGGAGGAGCTGGAGAGCAGTACTTC.

The V call is TRBV10-3, the J call TRBJ2-2, with a tentative D call TRBD1 (6 bases). The CDR3 spans 14 residues. Germline loops: CDR1 ENHRY, CDR2 SYGVKD. V lost 8 bases to trimming and J lost 0 bases, with 10 bases between them. The CDR3 loop is CAISGTPNTGELFF. In DNA form, the CDR3 reads TGTGCCATCTCGGGGACACCGAACACCGGGGAGCTGTTTTTT.

The gene calls are TRBV9 and TRBJ1-2, with TRBD1 as a possible D gene (5 bases). CDR3 length: 13 residues. The V end lost 0 bases, the J end lost 7 bases, and 10 bases lay between the germline ends. The V gene's germline CDR1 is SGDLS and CDR2 YYNGEE. The CDR3 region is CASSVAGRGGYTF. The CDR3 DNA reads TGTGCCAGCAGCGTAGCAGGGCGGGGTGGCTACACCTTC.

The chain uses TRBV29-1 and TRBJ1-3; D is uncertain. CDR3 size: 13 residues. V was clipped by 4 bases and J by 4 bases, with 11 bases between them. Per the germline V gene, CDR1 is SQVTM and CDR2 is ANQGSEA. The CDR3: CSVVRVGGNTIYF. DNA for the CDR3: TGCAGCGTTGTGAGGGTCGGCGGAAACACCATATATTTT.

The chain recombines TRBV15 with TRBJ2-7, with 8 nucleotides matching TRBD2. Germline values: CDR1 LNHNV, CDR2 YYDKDF (reference sequence). V was clipped by 3 bases and J by 0 bases; unmatched bases: 4. The CDR3 runs to 15 residues. The DNA for the CDR3 is TGTGCCACCAGCAGGCCCGGGACTAGCTCCTACGAGCAGTACTTC. Its protein is CATSRPGTSSYEQYF. Drawing the rest from reference TRBV15 and TRBJ2-7, the complete variable domain is DAMVIQNPRYQVTQFGKPVTLSCSQTLNHNVMYWYQQKSSQAPKLLFHYYDKDFNNEADTPDNFQSRRPNTSFCFLDIRSPGLGDTAMYLCATSRPGTSSYEQYFGPGTRLTVT.

The V call is TRBV29-1, the J call TRBJ1-5; D might be TRBD1 (5 bases). Germline V gene sequence: CDR1 SQVTM, CDR2 ANQGSEA. The CDR3 runs 13 residues. Trimming removed 4 bases from V and 0 bases from J, with 7 bases in between. The CDR3 bases are TGCAGCGTTGGGGACTATAGCAATCAGCCCCAGCATTTT. It encodes CSVGDYSNQPQHF.